Listed below are T cell receptor beta chains from one sample, sequenced in a study of cytomegalovirus exposure and HLA in healthy donors. The repertoire was sequenced with immunoSEQ multiplex PCR; TCRdb's copy has only in-frame clones and lacks some. The sample lists about 31,000 clones, about 60% occurring once. Sequenced input: PBMCs. All receptors come from a man between 45 and 60 years old in good health and CMV-seropositive. The CDR3 runs from the conserved cysteine through the conserved F or W. D genes are given only for firm matches. Some rows have no size entry. The others give once, few or many, or a class for an expanded clone.

J gene: TRBJ2-1
D gene: TRBD2
V gene: TRBV6-5
clone size: .
CDR3 protein: CASSYVPGGLYNEQFF
CDR3 DNA: TGTGCCAGCAGTTACGTTCCGGGAGGGCTTTACAATGAGCAGTTCTTC

J gene: TRBJ2-2
D gene: TRBD2
V gene: TRBV11-2
clone size: once
CDR3 protein: CASRTGLASGELFF
CDR3 DNA: TGTGCCAGCAGGACGGGACTAGCGAGCGGGGAGCTGTTTTTT

J gene: TRBJ1-2
D gene: .
V gene: TRBV2
clone size: .
CDR3 protein: CASSVLYGYTF
CDR3 DNA: TGTGCCAGCAGTGTACTATATGGCTACACCTTC

J gene: TRBJ2-7
D gene: .
V gene: TRBV5-1
clone size: few
CDR3 protein: CASSGAGVGGYEQYF
CDR3 DNA: TGCGCCAGCAGCGGGGCAGGGGTTGGAGGCTACGAGCAGTACTTC

J gene: TRBJ1-3
D gene: TRBD1
V gene: TRBV4-1
clone size: .
CDR3 protein: CASSQTGSPGNTIYF
CDR3 DNA: TGCGCCAGCAGCCAGACAGGGTCTCCTGGAAACACCATATATTTT

J gene: TRBJ2-7
D gene: .
V gene: TRBV15
clone size: .
CDR3 protein: CATSRDYYEQYF
CDR3 DNA: TGTGCCACCAGCAGGGACTACTACGAGCAGTACTTC

J gene: TRBJ1-2
D gene: .
V gene: TRBV6-5
clone size: .
CDR3 protein: CASSYGLDRGYGYTF
CDR3 DNA: TGTGCCAGCAGTTACGGATTGGACAGAGGGTATGGCTACACCTTC

J gene: TRBJ1-6
D gene: .
V gene: TRBV9
clone size: .
CDR3 protein: CASSVAPGVGSPLHF
CDR3 DNA: TGTGCCAGCAGCGTAGCCCCAGGGGTAGGATCACCCCTCCACTTT

J gene: TRBJ2-1
D gene: TRBD1
V gene: TRBV30
clone size: .
CDR3 protein: CAWCPGQKGEQFF
CDR3 DNA: TGTGCCTGGTGTCCGGGACAGAAAGGTGAGCAGTTCTTC

J gene: TRBJ2-3
D gene: TRBD1
V gene: TRBV30
clone size: .
CDR3 protein: CAWSVKGAIDTQYF
CDR3 DNA: TGTGCCTGGAGTGTTAAGGGGGCGATAGATACGCAGTATTTT

J gene: TRBJ1-3
D gene: .
V gene: TRBV28
clone size: .
CDR3 protein: CASSRSVSSGNTIYF
CDR3 DNA: TGTGCCAGCAGCCGCAGTGTAAGCTCTGGAAACACCATATATTTT

J gene: TRBJ1-1
D gene: .
V gene: TRBV10-3
clone size: .
CDR3 protein: CAIRNDRPNTEAFF
CDR3 DNA: TGTGCCATCAGGAATGACAGGCCGAACACTGAAGCTTTCTTT

J gene: TRBJ2-7
D gene: .
V gene: TRBV29-1
clone size: .
CDR3 protein: CSVVVASDEQYF
CDR3 DNA: TGCAGCGTTGTGGTGGCCAGCGACGAGCAGTACTTC

J gene: TRBJ2-3
D gene: TRBD2
V gene: TRBV7-8
clone size: .
CDR3 protein: CASSRELGTRNTDTQYF
CDR3 DNA: TGTGCCAGCAGCCGCGAGCTAGGGACTAGGAACACAGATACGCAGTATTTT

J gene: TRBJ2-5
D gene: TRBD1
V gene: TRBV28
clone size: few
CDR3 protein: CASSLLTGDETQYF
CDR3 DNA: TGTGCCAGCAGTTTATTGACAGGGGACGAGACCCAGTACTTC